This T cell receptor (beta chain) is drawn from a study of OX40 agonist ivuxolimab in advanced cancers. Study-wide context: Ivuxolimab was a fully human IgG2 agonistic monoclonal antibody targeting the costimulatory receptor OX40 (CD134). Intravenous ivuxolimab was administered to patients every 2 weeks at six dose levels: 0.01, 0.1, 0.3, 1.5, 3 and 10 mg/kg. The paper reports the monotherapy dose-escalation portion (N of about 51 patients) of the phase I ivuxolimab trial. The purpose of peripheral TCRbeta sequencing was to test whether ivuxolimab changed TCR sequence diversity and led to clonal T-cell expansion. In the dose-escalation cohort, more than 75% of patients were male, and the mean age was around 60 years, with a range of roughly 20 to 80. Of the approximately 54 dose-escalation patients, hepatocellular carcinoma was present in approximately 20, melanoma in roughly 15, renal cell carcinoma in 9 and head and neck cancer in 9. Prior anti-PD-1, anti-PD-L1 or anti-CTLA-4 therapy was permitted, and checkpoint inhibitors had been received by more than 35% of dose-escalation patients. Partial responses occurred in three dose-escalation patients, of whom one had hepatocellular carcinoma and two had cutaneous melanoma.

The CDR3 spans 17 residues, from the cysteine through the phenylalanine. The DNA shown is the 51-base CDR3, in frame from base 1. Sequences WNHNN (CDR1) and SYGVQD (CDR2) are obtained from the germline V gene (reference sequence). At the junction V is shortened by 3 bases and J by 0 bases, with 16 bases in between. To sequence the TCRbeta CDR3 region, genomic DNA was isolated from the sorted cells. The immunoSEQ Assay was used for sequencing of TCRbeta CDR3 regions. The immuneACCESS repertoire file appears here via TCRdb, limited to in-frame rearrangements. These files lack a portion of the clones; in checked studies, under half of the deficit traces to unresolved V genes, and the cause of the others is not known. A total of 70,000 to 90,000 clones appear in this sample, roughly 86% of them only once. The ten top clones hold nearly 8% of the sample. The trial excluded patients who had a history of autoimmune disease or were on systemic immunosuppression. Peripheral blood for TCR sequencing was drawn from every dose cohort at baseline, at cycle 4 day 1 and at cycle 7 day 1. Samples came from an open-label, multicenter, first-in-human phase I dose-escalation trial of ivuxolimab. Adults with locally advanced or metastatic melanoma, renal cell carcinoma, hepatocellular carcinoma or head and neck squamous cell carcinoma were enrolled in the trial. Before TCR sequencing, CD4+ T cells and CD8+ T cells were sorted from peripheral blood as separate populations.

What the work shows at the level of the full study, not this receptor alone: In the 0.1-3.0 mg/kg groups, partial responders were among the patients with the lowest normalized peripheral clonal expansion, particularly in CD8+ T cells. The antigen specificity of the clonally expanded peripheral T cells was not determined. At doses of 0.1 to 3.0 mg/kg, clonal expansion of both CD4+ and CD8+ blood T cells was observed from baseline to week 6. Low levels of normalized T-cell clonal expansion were also seen in some nonresponding patients. On average, CD8+ T cells showed more expanded clones than CD4+ T cells after ivuxolimab.

On this clone: Its antigen specificity is not known. No per-base quality is available; no much larger clone lies one base away.

The sample in question was CD4+ or CD8+ T cells sorted from blood, obtained in a trial of the OX40 agonist ivuxolimab. Recombination joined TRBV10-1 with TRBJ2-3; the D gene is possibly TRBD2, with 6 bases matching. This receptor was identified in an adult with an advanced solid tumor such as melanoma, head and neck, liver or kidney cancer. The nucleotide sequence is given as TGCGCCAGCAGTGAATCGAGGGTTAGCGGAAGCACAGATACGCAGTATTTT. The translation is CASSESRVSGSTDTQYF.